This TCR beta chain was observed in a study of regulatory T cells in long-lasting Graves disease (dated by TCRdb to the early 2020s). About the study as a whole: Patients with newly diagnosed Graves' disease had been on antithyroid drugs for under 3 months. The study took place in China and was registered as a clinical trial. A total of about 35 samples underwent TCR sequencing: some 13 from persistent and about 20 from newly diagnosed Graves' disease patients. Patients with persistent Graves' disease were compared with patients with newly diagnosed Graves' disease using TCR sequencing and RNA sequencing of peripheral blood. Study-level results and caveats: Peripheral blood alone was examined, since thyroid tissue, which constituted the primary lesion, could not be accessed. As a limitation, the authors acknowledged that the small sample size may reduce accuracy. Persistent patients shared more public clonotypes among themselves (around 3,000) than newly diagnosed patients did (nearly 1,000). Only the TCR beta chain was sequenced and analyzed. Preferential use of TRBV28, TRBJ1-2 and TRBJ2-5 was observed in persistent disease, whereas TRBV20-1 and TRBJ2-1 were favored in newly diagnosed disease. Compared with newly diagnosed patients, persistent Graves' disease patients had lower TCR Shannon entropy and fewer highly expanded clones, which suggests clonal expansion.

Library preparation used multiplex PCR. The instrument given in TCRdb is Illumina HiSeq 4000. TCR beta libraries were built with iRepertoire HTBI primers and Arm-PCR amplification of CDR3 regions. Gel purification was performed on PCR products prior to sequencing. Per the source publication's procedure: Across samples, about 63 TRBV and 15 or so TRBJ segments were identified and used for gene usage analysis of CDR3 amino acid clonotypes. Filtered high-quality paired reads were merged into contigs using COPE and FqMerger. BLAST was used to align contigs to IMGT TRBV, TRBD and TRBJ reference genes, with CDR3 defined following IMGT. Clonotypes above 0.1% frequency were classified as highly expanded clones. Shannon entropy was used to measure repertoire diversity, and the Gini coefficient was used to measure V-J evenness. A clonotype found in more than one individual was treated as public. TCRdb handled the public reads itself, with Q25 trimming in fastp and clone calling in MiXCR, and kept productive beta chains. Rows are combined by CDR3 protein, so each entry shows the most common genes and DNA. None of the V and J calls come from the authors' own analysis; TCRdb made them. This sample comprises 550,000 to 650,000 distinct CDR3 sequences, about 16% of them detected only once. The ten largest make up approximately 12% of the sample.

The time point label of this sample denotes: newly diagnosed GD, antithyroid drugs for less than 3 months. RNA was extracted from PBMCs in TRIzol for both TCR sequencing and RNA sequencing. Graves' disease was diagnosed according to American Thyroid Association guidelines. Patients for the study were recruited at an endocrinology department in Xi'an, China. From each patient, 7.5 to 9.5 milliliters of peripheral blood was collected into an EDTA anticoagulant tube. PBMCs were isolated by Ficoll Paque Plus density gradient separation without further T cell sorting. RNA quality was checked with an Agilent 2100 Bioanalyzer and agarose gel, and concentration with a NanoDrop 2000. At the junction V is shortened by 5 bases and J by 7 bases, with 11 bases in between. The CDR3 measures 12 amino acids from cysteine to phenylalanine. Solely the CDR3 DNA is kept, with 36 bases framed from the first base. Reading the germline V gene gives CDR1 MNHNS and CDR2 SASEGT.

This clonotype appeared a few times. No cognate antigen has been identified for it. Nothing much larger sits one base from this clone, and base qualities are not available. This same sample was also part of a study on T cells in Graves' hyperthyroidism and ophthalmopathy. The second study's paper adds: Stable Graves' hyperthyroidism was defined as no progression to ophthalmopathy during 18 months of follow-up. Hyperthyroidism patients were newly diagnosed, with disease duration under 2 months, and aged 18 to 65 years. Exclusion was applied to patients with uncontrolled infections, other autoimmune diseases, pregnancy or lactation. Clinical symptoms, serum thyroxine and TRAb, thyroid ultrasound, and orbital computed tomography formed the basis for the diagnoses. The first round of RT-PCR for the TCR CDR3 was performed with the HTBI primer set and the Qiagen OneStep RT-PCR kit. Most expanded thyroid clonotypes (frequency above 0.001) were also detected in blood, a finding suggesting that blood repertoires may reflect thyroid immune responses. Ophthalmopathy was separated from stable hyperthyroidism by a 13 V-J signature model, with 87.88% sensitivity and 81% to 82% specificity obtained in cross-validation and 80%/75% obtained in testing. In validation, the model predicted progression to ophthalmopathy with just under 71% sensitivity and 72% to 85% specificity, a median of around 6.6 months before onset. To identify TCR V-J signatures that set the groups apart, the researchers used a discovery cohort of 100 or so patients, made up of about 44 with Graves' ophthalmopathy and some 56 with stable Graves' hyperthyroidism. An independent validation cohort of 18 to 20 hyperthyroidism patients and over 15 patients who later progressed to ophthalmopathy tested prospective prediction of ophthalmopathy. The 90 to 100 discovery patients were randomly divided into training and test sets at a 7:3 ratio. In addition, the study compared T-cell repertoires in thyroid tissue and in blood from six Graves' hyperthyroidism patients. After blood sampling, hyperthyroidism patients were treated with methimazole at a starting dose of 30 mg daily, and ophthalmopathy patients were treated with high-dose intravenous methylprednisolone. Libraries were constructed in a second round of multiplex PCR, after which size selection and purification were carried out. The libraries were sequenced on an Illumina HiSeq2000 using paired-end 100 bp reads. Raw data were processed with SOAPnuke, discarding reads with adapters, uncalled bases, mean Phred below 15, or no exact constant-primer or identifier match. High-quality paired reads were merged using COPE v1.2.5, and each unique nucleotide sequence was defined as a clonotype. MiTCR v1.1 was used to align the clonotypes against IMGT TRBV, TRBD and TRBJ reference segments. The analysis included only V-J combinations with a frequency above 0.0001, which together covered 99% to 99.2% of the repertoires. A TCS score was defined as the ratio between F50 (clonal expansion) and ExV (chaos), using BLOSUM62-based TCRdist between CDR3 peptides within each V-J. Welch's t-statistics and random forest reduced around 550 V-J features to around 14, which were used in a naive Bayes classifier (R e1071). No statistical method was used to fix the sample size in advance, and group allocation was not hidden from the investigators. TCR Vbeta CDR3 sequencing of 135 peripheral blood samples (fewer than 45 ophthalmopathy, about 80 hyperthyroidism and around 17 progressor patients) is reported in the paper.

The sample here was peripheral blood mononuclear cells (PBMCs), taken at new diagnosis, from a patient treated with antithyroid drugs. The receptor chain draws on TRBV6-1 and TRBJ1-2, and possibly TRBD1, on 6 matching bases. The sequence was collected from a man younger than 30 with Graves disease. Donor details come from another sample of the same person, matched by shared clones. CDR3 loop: CASSTGSRGYTF. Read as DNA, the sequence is TGTGCCAGCAGTACAGGGTCGCGTGGCTACACCTTC.